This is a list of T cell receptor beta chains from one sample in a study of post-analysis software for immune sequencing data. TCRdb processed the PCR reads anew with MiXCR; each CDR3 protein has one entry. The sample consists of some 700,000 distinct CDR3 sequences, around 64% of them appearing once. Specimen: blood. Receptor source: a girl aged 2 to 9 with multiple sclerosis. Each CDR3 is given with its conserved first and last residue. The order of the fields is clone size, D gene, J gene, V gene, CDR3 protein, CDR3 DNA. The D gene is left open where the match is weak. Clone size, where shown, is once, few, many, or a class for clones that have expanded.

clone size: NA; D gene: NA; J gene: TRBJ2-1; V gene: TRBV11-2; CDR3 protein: CASSLRRIYEQFF; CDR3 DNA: TGTGCCAGCAGCTTGCGGAGGATCTATGAGCAGTTCTTC
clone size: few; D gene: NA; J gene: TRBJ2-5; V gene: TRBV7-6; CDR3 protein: CASSSYAGETQYF; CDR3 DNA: TGTGCCAGCAGCTCCTACGCGGGGGAGACCCAGTACTTC
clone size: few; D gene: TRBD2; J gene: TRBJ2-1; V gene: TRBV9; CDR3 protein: CASTSGGKYEQFF; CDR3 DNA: TGTGCCAGCACCAGCGGGGGGAAGTATGAGCAGTTCTTC
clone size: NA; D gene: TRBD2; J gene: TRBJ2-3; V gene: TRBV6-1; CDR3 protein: CASSGAGGRPSTDTQYF; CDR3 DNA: TGTGCCAGCAGTGGAGCGGGGGGACGACCTAGCACAGATACGCAGTATTTT
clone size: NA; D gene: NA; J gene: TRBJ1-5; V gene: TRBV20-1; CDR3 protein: CSAKGYSNQPQHF; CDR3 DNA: TGCAGTGCTAAGGGATATAGCAATCAGCCCCAGCATTTT
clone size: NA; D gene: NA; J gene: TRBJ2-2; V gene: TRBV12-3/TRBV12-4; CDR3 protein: CASTWGRSGELFF; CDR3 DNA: TGTGCCAGCACCTGGGGAAGATCCGGGGAGCTGTTTTTT
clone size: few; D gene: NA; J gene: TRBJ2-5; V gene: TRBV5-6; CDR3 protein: CASSFEGARRETQYF; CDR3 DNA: TGTGCCAGCAGCTTCGAAGGGGCGCGCAGGGAGACCCAGTACTTC
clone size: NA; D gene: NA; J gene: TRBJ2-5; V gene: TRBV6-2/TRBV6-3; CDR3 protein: CASSYSELTQETQYF; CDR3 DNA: TGTGCCAGCAGTTACTCCGAACTTACCCAAGAGACCCAGTACTTC
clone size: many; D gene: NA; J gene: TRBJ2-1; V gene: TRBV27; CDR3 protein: CASSPRVLRSYNEQFF; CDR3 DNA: TGTGCCAGCAGTCCACGTGTATTGAGGTCCTACAATGAGCAGTTCTTC
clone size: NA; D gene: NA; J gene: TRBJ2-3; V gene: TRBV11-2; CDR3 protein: CASSLSMGLSSVTQYF; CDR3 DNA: TGTGCCAGCAGCCTATCGATGGGTTTGAGCAGTGTTACGCAGTATTTT
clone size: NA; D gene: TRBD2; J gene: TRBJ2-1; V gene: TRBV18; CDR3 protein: CASSYQGLVTYYEQFF; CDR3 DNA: TGTGCCAGCTCATACCAGGGACTAGTGACTTACTATGAGCAGTTCTTC
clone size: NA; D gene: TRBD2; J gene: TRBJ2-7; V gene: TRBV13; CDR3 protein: CASSLESAGGPYEQYF; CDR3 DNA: TGTGCCAGCAGCTTAGAAAGCGCGGGAGGGCCTTACGAGCAGTACTTC
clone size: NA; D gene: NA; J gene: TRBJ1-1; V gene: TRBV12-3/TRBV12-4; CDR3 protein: CASSSLYGNTEAFF; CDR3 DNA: TGTGCCAGCAGTTCTCTGTACGGGAACACTGAAGCTTTCTTT
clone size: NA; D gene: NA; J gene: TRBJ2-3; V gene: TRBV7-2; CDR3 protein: CASSPWDVTDTQYF; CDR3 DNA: TGTGCCAGCAGCCCCTGGGACGTGACAGATACGCAGTATTTT
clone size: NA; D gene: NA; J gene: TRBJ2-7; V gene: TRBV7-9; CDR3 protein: CASSLDNHYEQYF; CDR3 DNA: TGTGCCAGCAGCTTAGATAATCACTACGAGCAGTACTTC
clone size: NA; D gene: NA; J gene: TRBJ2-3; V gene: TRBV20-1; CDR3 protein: CSAKTSLGMDTQYF; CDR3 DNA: TGCAGTGCCAAGACTAGTTTGGGGATGGATACGCAGTATTTT
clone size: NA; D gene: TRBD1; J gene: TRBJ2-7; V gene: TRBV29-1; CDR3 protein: CSVAIPGQNSYEQYF; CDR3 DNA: TGCAGCGTGGCTATCCCGGGACAGAACTCCTACGAGCAGTACTTC
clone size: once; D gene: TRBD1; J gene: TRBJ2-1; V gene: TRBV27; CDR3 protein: CASRDRDEQFF; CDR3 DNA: TGTGCCAGCAGAGACAGGGATGAGCAGTTCTTC
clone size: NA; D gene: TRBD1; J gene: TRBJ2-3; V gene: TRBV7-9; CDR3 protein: CASSSYGTGGPDTQYF; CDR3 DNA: TGTGCCAGCAGCTCTTACGGGACAGGGGGCCCAGATACGCAGTATTTT
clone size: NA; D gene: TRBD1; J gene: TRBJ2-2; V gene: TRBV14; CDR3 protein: CASRRGQGANTGELFF; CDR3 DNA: TGTGCCAGCAGGAGAGGACAGGGCGCGAACACCGGGGAGCTGTTTTTT
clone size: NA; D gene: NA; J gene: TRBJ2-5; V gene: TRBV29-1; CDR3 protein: CSVEARVGETQYF; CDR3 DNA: TGCAGCGTTGAAGCCAGGGTGGGAGAGACCCAGTACTTC
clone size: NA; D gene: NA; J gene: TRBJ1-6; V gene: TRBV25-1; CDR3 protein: CASSDGTPYSPLHF; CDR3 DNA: TGTGCCAGCAGTGACGGGACACCTTATTCACCCCTCCACTTT
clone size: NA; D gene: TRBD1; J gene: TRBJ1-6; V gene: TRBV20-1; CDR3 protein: CSARRGQGDSPLHF; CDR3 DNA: TGCAGTGCTAGGAGGGGACAGGGTGACTCACCCCTCCACTTT
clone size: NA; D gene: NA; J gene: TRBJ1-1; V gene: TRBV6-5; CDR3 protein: CASSQTRANTEAFF; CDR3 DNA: TGTGCCAGCAGTCAAACCAGGGCGAACACTGAAGCTTTCTTT